Each of the 17 T cell receptor beta chains below was sequenced from the same sample in a study of T cell responses to AZD1222 COVID-19 vaccine. Only in-frame clones appear in the TCRdb table, and some are missing; sequencing was by immunoSEQ multiplex PCR. The sample contains about 160,000 clones, around nine tenths of which appear only once. The material was peripheral blood, obtained on day 0 of AZD1222 vaccination. The receptors derive from an adult in good health.

The table lists this clone with a count of one. This rearrangement joins TRBV14 to TRBJ1-1; the match to TRBD1 covers 12 bases. Germline CDR1 reads SGHDN; CDR2 reads FVKESK. CDR3 length equals 14 residues. J lost 4 bases, V lost 4 bases, and 1 base had no gene match. The CDR3 loop is CASSRGQGATEAFF. DNA of the CDR3: TGTGCCAGCAGCCGGGGACAGGGGGCCACTGAAGCTTTCTTT. The entire variable domain, with the rest obtained from reference TRBV14 and TRBJ1-1, is as follows: EAGVTQFPSHSVIEKGQTVTLRCDPISGHDNLYWYRRVMGKEIKFLLHFVKESKQDESGMPNNRFLAERTGGTYSTLKVQPAELEDSGVYFCASSRGQGATEAFFGQGTRLTVV.

V and J are TRBV18 and TRBJ1-6; weak D call: TRBD1 (5 bases). The CDR3 runs to 15 residues. Between the trimmed V and J ends, which lost 5 bases and 6 bases, there was a span of 14 bases. Germline V CDR1 and CDR2: KGHSH, LQKENI. The CDR3: CASSYLDSLNSPLHF. In nucleotides, the CDR3 is TGTGCCAGCTCATACCTCGACAGCCTTAATTCACCCCTCCACTTT.

The chain employs TRBV28 and TRBJ1-5, with TRBD1 identical over 8 bases. CDR1 MDHEN and CDR2 SYDVKM come from the germline V gene. The CDR3 totals 17 residues. The ends lost 3 bases at V and 1 base at J; junction bases unmatched: 8. In nucleotides, the CDR3 is TGTGCCAGCAGTTTGTCCCAGGGGGCAGGGAGCAATCAGCCCCAGCATTTT. Its translation: CASSLSQGAGSNQPQHF.

The rearrangement links TRBV28 to TRBJ1-4; D may be TRBD1 (5 bases). Per the germline V gene, CDR1 is MDHEN and CDR2 is SYDVKM. Trimming removed 8 bases at V and 6 bases at J, with 10 bases between. The CDR3 spans 12 residues. The CDR3 is CASDRGDEKLFF. For the CDR3, the DNA is TGTGCCAGCGATCGGGGGGATGAAAAACTGTTTTTT. Based on the CDR3 plus reference TRBV28 and TRBJ1-4, the full variable domain is DVKVTQSSRYLVKRTGEKVFLECVQDMDHENMFWYRQDPGLGLRLIYFSYDVKMKEKGDIPEGYSVSREKKERFSLILESASTNQTSMYLCASDRGDEKLFFGSGTQLSVL.

As DNA, the CDR3 is TGTGCCAGCAGCTTAACCAGGGGGGGCCGAGGCACTGAAGCTTTCTTT. It yields the protein CASSLTRGGRGTEAFF. This chain connects TRBV11-2 to TRBJ1-1, with TRBD1 matching over 7 bases. Germline CDR1 SGHAT, CDR2 FQNNGV. The CDR3 totals 16 residues. The V gene end was trimmed by 2 bases and the J gene end by 4 bases; junction bases not matched to a gene: 10.

The genes are TRBV6-5 and TRBJ1-2, with D perhaps matching TRBD1 (6 bases). V gave up 6 bases and J gave up 3 bases, with 11 bases separating them. CDR1 and CDR2 from the germline V gene are MNHEY and SVGAGI. The CDR3 sequence is 13 residues long. CDR3 sequence reads: CASSLTGHYGYTF. The CDR3 nucleotides are TGTGCCAGCAGCCTCACAGGGCACTATGGCTACACCTTC.

The chain links TRBV5-1 to TRBJ1-1; 8 bases align to TRBD1. Germline V gene sequence: CDR1 SGHRS, CDR2 YFSETQ. The J segment lost 5 bases and the V segment lost 0 bases, leaving 9 bases of the junction unmatched. The CDR3 totals 16 residues. CDR3 loop: CASSLGAGGGRTEAFF. CDR3 DNA sequence: TGCGCCAGCAGCTTGGGGGCAGGGGGCGGCCGGACTGAAGCTTTCTTT. The full variable domain, completed using reference TRBV5-1 and TRBJ1-1, is KAGVTQTPRYLIKTRGQQVTLSCSPISGHRSVSWYQQTPGQGLQFLFEYFSETQRNKGNFPGRFSGRQFSNSRSEMNVSTLELGDSALYLCASSLGAGGGRTEAFFGQGTRLTVV.

This chain links TRBV18 with TRBJ1-1; a weak D match, TRBD1 (6 bases). Germline V gene sequence: CDR1 KGHSH, CDR2 LQKENI. The germline V and J ends were trimmed by 4 bases and 4 bases, with 13 bases remaining between them. This CDR3 comprises 14 residues. The CDR3 sequence is CASSLGQKATEAFF. The CDR3 DNA reads TGTGCCAGCTCACTAGGACAGAAGGCCACTGAAGCTTTCTTT.

In DNA form, the CDR3 reads TGTGCCAGCAGTGAACCCGACAGACTTAACTATGGCTACACCTTC. Translation gives CASSEPDRLNYGYTF. The chain couples TRBV6-1 to TRBJ1-2; TRBD1 might be the D (5 bases). The CDR3 spans 15 residues. Trimming took 2 bases from V and 1 from J, leaving 11 bases between them. Germline V lookup: CDR1 MNHNS, CDR2 SASEGT.

This chain joins TRBV6-5 and TRBJ1-2; 8 bases fit TRBD1. Per the germline V gene, CDR1 is MNHEY and CDR2 is SVGAGI. V lost 5 bases and J lost 4; bases outside the gene matches: 6. This CDR3 has 14 residues. The CDR3, as DNA: TGTGCCAGCAGTAAGACAGGGGAGCTCTATGGCTACACCTTC. This translates into CASSKTGELYGYTF.

The CDR3 loop is CASSQEGASSRWQFF. CDR3 DNA: TGCGCCAGCAGCCAAGAGGGGGCCTCCAGCCGGTGGCAGTTCTTC. The rearrangement uses TRBV4-3 and TRBJ2-1, with D perhaps matching TRBD1 (6 bases). In germline, CDR1 is LGHNA, CDR2 YSLEER. The length of the CDR3 is 15 residues. The germline V and J ends were trimmed by 0 bases and 12 bases, with 18 bases remaining between them.

The genes are TRBV5-1 and TRBJ1-5; D is possibly TRBD1 (5 bases). This CDR3 is 14 amino acids long. V was pared by 4 bases and J by 0 bases, with 8 bases between. Germline CDR1 and CDR2: SGHRS and YFSETQ. The CDR3, as DNA: TGCGCCAGCAGCCCGGGACCTAGCAATCAGCCCCAGCATTTT. It specifies CASSPGPSNQPQHF.

Concerning this clone: The sample has other DNA sequences that encode this CDR3 too. This chain connects TRBV7-3 to TRBJ1-1; D not certain. CDR3 length: 13 residues. Per the germline V gene, CDR1 is SGHTA and CDR2 is FQGTGA. V lost 0 bases and J 1 base, leaving 3 bases between the germline ends. As DNA, the CDR3 is TGTGCCAGCAGCTTAACGGGGAACACTGAAGCTTTCTTT. Its protein is CASSLTGNTEAFF.

This rearrangement joins TRBV4-3 to TRBJ1-6; D unresolved. Deletions cut 0 bases from V and 7 bases from J, with 13 bases between. The germline V gene has CDR1 LGHNA and CDR2 YSLEER. The CDR3 contains 16 residues. Written as DNA, the CDR3 is TGCGCCAGCAGCCAAGAGCTGGGAGCGGGCAATTCACCCCTCCACTTT. This translates into CASSQELGAGNSPLHF.

The chain combines TRBV5-1 with TRBJ2-5, with D perhaps TRBD2 (5 bases). V lost 4 bases and J lost 3, with 10 bases in between. This CDR3 contains 13 residues. Germline V gene lookup returns CDR1 SGHRS and CDR2 YFSETQ. The CDR3 DNA follows: TGCGCCAGCAGCCCGGTGGGAGAAGAGACCCAGTACTTC. Encoded protein: CASSPVGEETQYF.

The V call is TRBV6-2 or TRBV6-3, the J call TRBJ1-5; 8 bases align to TRBD1. Per the germline V gene, CDR1 is MNHEY and CDR2 is SVGEGT. CDR3 size: 16 residues. V dropped 4 bases and J dropped 5; count of bases not matched to a gene: 10. CDR3 in amino acids: CASSSDRGPLYQPQHF. The CDR3 DNA follows: TGTGCCAGCAGTTCCGACAGGGGCCCCTTGTATCAGCCCCAGCATTTT.

This chain uses TRBV24-1 with TRBJ2-2; tentatively, D is TRBD1 (5 bases). Trimming cost V 4 bases and J 2 bases, with 19 bases left between them. CDR3 length: 18 residues. Germline lookup yields CDR1 KGHDR and CDR2 SFDVKD. This chain's CDR3 is CATSDPRAGLANTGELFF. The CDR3 DNA is TGTGCCACCAGTGACCCTCGAGCAGGGCTGGCAAACACCGGGGAGCTGTTTTTT.